These 25 T cell receptor beta chains share one sample of origin, sequenced in a study of CD8+CD57+ T cells in acquired aplastic anemia. The use of genomic DNA as template underpinned the TCR beta VDJ and CDR3 profiling. TCRdb called the reads again in MiXCR, with one record for every CDR3 protein. The sample contains fewer than 85,000 distinct CDR3 sequences, around 70% of which appear only once. It was patients with CD8+CD57+ cell expansion by flow cytometry who were chosen for sequencing. The specimen sequenced was sorted CD4+, CD8+, or CD8+CD57+ T cells (not recorded which) from PBMCs. Receptor source: a human donor with aplastic anemia.

V usage is TRBV5-1 and J usage is TRBJ2-1, with D tentatively TRBD1 or TRBD2 (5 bases each). Germline V lookup: CDR1 SGHRS, CDR2 YFSETQ. Trimming removed 4 bases from V and 7 bases from J, with 24 bases in between. This CDR3 comprises 17 residues. CDR3 sequence (DNA): TGCGCCAGCAGCCCCTGGGGCCGGGGTGTTAAGGTGAATGAGCAGTTCTTC. Its protein product is CASSPWGRGVKVNEQFF. The whole variable domain, remainder taken from reference TRBV5-1 and TRBJ2-1, is KAGVTQTPRYLIKTRGQQVTLSCSPISGHRSVSWYQQTPGQGLQFLFEYFSETQRNKGNFPGRFSGRQFSNSRSEMNVSTLELGDSALYLCASSPWGRGVKVNEQFFGPGTRLTVL.

This sequence joins TRBV25-1 and TRBJ2-7; 9 positions agree with TRBD1. Unmatched junction bases numbered 19, after V lost 4 bases and J lost 6 bases. This CDR3 spans 18 amino acids. Germline CDR1 is MGHDK and CDR2 is SYGVNS. The CDR3 region has the DNA TGTGCCAGCAGTGGAGTCCCGGGACAGGGAGAGAGCGCGGGCGAGCAGTACTTC. The encoded protein is CASSGVPGQGESAGEQYF.

The chain couples TRBV5-4 to TRBJ2-5, with 13 bases lining up with TRBD2. Germline CDR1 SGHNT, CDR2 YYREEE (reference sequence). J gave up 5 bases and V 2 bases, and 12 bases lay outside the gene matches. The CDR3 consists of 18 residues. The CDR3 nucleotides read TGTGCCAGCAGCTTAAGACTAGCGGGGGGTCTTTCTGGGGAGACCCAGTACTTC. Encoded protein: CASSLRLAGGLSGETQYF.

This clonotype occurred a few times. The chain carries TRBV19 and TRBJ1-5; the D is unclear. Germline CDR1 is LNHDA and CDR2 is SQIVND (reference sequence). The CDR3 is made up of 13 amino acids. V shed 6 bases and J shed 4 bases, with 10 bases lying between them. The CDR3 sequence: CASSGTGNQPQHF. DNA for the CDR3: TGTGCCAGTAGCGGTACCGGGAATCAGCCCCAGCATTTT.

The J gene is TRBJ1-2, the V gene TRBV29-1, with TRBD1 matching over 8 bases. The CDR3 is made up of 12 amino acids. V shed 8 bases and J 2 bases; nucleotides not matched to a gene: 4. Germline values: CDR1 SQVTM, CDR2 ANQGSEA. CDR3 protein: CSTRTGNYGYTF. The CDR3 bases are TGCAGCACCAGGACAGGGAACTATGGCTACACCTTC. Filled out from reference TRBV29-1 and TRBJ1-2, the complete variable domain reads SAVISQKPSRDICQRGTSLTIQCQVDSQVTMMFWYRQQPGQSLTLIATANQGSEATYESGFVIDKFPISRPNLTFSTLTVSNMSPEDSSIYLCSTRTGNYGYTFGSGTRLTVV.

The V call is TRBV13, the J call TRBJ2-7; TRBD1 agrees at 8 bases. Germline lookup yields CDR1 PRHDT and CDR2 FYEKMQ (reference sequence). Losses at the gene ends were 2 bases for V and 3 bases for J; bases not matched to a gene: 6. The CDR3 is 15 residues long. The CDR3 sequence is CASSLMDRAYYEQYF. The CDR3 bases are TGTGCCAGCAGCTTAATGGACAGGGCTTACTACGAGCAGTACTTC.

This clonotype has a single count. The chain links TRBV2 to TRBJ1-2; D is perhaps TRBD1 (5 bases). The V gene lost 7 bases and the J gene lost 3 bases, with 12 bases spanning the gap. This CDR3 is 13 amino acids long. The germline V gene encodes CDR1 SNHLY and CDR2 FYNNEI. The CDR3 region has the DNA TGTGCCAGCATAGAGGGGTTAGACTATGGCTACACCTTC. This sequence encodes CASIEGLDYGYTF.

In DNA, the CDR3 is TGCGCCAGCAGCCGGGGGGAGCAGTACTTC. Translation: CASSRGEQYF. The chain couples TRBV10-1 to TRBJ2-7; perhaps TRBD2 as D (6 bases). The CDR3 loop spans 10 amino acids. The V gene lost 6 bases and the J gene lost 7 bases, with 7 bases spanning the gap. CDR1 is WNHNN, CDR2 SYGVQD, per germline (reference sequence).

The chain employs TRBV2 and TRBJ2-1; 7 nucleotides match TRBD2. From germline, CDR1 is SNHLY and CDR2 FYNNEI. V was clipped by 6 bases and J by 6 bases; unmatched bases: 5. This CDR3 is 13 amino acids long. The DNA for the CDR3 is TGTGCCAGCAGCAGGGACTACTCCAATGAGCAGTTCTTC. Translated, it gives CASSRDYSNEQFF.

The chain has TRBV7-9 and TRBJ1-2; a weak D match, TRBD1 (5 bases). Germline CDR1 SEHNR, CDR2 FQNEAQ (reference sequence). Trimming took off 5 bases at V and 0 bases at J, with 13 bases between the two ends. The CDR3 has 15 amino acids. The CDR3 is CASSPTDSANYGYTF. The CDR3 nucleotides read TGTGCCAGCAGCCCAACCGACAGCGCTAACTATGGCTACACCTTC.

This clonotype was found many times. The genes are TRBV24-1 and TRBJ1-2, with D possibly TRBD1 on 5 matching bases. Germline CDR1 KGHDR, CDR2 SFDVKD. V was shortened by 3 bases and J by 0 bases, with 7 bases between the two germline ends. This CDR3 spans 14 amino acids. The chain's CDR3 is CATSDKTANYGYTF. The CDR3, as DNA: TGTGCCACCAGTGATAAGACAGCTAACTATGGCTACACCTTC.

This chain links TRBV2 with TRBJ2-1; D is unresolved. CDR1 is SNHLY and CDR2 is FYNNEI in the germline V gene. The CDR3 covers 14 residues. Trimming took off 1 base at V and 9 bases at J, with 13 bases between the two ends. CDR3 sequence: CASSEVASALEQFF. The CDR3 DNA sequence: TGTGCCAGCAGTGAAGTGGCCTCTGCACTTGAGCAGTTCTTC.

This clonotype was seen more than once but under ten times. This chain joins TRBV29-1 and TRBJ2-4; 9 nucleotides line up with TRBD1. V lost 3 bases and J lost 12; bases outside the gene matches: 12. The germline CDR1 and CDR2 sequences are SQVTM and ANQGSEA. The CDR3 contains 14 residues. CDR3 amino acids: CSVDFGTGSLGQYF. CDR3 coding DNA: TGCAGCGTTGACTTTGGGACAGGGAGTTTGGGTCAGTACTTC.

The CDR3 nucleotides read TGTGCCACCAGTGATTTGCACAGGGGTTACAATGAGCAGTTCTTC. This translates into CATSDLHRGYNEQFF. The V gene is TRBV24-1, the J gene TRBJ2-1; 7 bases align to TRBD1. Unmatched junction bases numbered 2, after V lost 0 bases and J lost 4 bases. Looked up from germline, CDR1 is KGHDR and CDR2 is SFDVKD. This CDR3 has 15 amino acids.

The chain employs TRBV5-1 and TRBJ2-3; D unclear. Germline-derived CDR1 and CDR2 are SGHRS and YFSETQ. The CDR3 is 13 amino acids. Trimming removed 4 bases from V and 2 bases from J, with 8 bases in between. This chain's CDR3 is CASSVGTTDTQYF. The CDR3 coding sequence is TGCGCCAGCAGCGTAGGCACCACAGATACGCAGTATTTT.

The genes are TRBV20-1 and TRBJ1-2; 7 positions agree with TRBD1. The CDR3 totals 11 residues. The germline CDR1 and CDR2 sequences are DFQATT and SNEGSKA (reference sequence). The CDR3 spells CSYRGTHGYTF. CDR3 coding DNA: TGCAGCTACAGGGGCACTCATGGCTACACCTTC.

The chain has TRBV20-1 and TRBJ2-7; 7 bases are shared with TRBD2. This CDR3 contains 14 residues. V lost 0 bases and J lost 5; bases outside the gene matches: 7. The V gene's germline CDR1 is DFQATT and CDR2 SNEGSKA (reference sequence). CDR3 region: CSARDGASGDEQYF. The CDR3 DNA reads TGCAGTGCTAGAGATGGGGCTAGCGGCGACGAGCAGTACTTC.

The rearrangement links TRBV25-1 to TRBJ1-4, with 9 positions matching TRBD1. The CDR3 is 15 residues long. V gave up 2 bases and J gave up 7 bases; unmatched junction bases: 5. Germline V CDR1 and CDR2: MGHDK, SYGVNS. CDR3: CASSEGTGRAEKLFF. Here the CDR3 DNA reads TGTGCCAGCAGTGAAGGGACAGGGAGGGCTGAAAAACTGTTTTTT.

The rearrangement joins TRBV5-6 to TRBJ1-1; D gene uncertain. The CDR3 sequence is 12 residues long. V shed 2 bases and J shed 3 bases, with 5 bases lying between them. CDR1 and CDR2 (germline): SGHDT, YYEEEE. The CDR3 loop reads CASSFGDTEAFF. The CDR3 DNA reads as TGTGCCAGCAGCTTTGGGGACACTGAAGCTTTCTTT.

This chain links TRBV11-1 with TRBJ2-3; D uncertain. Per the germline V gene, CDR1 is SGHAT and CDR2 is FQDESV (reference sequence). The V end was cut by 4 bases, the J end by 0 bases, with 11 bases between. There are 15 residues in the CDR3. In nucleotides, the CDR3 is TGTGCCAGCAGCTCGGACCAATCTAGCACAGATACGCAGTATTTT. This sequence encodes CASSSDQSSTDTQYF. The full variable domain, completed using reference TRBV11-1 and TRBJ2-3, is EAEVAQSPRYKITEKSQAVAFWCDPISGHATLYWYRQILGQGPELLVQFQDESVVDDSQLPKDRFSAERLKGVDSTLKIQPAELGDSAMYLCASSSDQSSTDTQYFGPGTRLTVL.

The chain has TRBV12-3 or TRBV12-4 and TRBJ2-7; 7 bases fit TRBD1. This CDR3 contains 12 residues. With 6 bases clipped from V and 6 bases from J, the junction kept 5 bases outside the gene matches. The CDR3 loop is CASSRGTGEQYF. Written as DNA, the CDR3 is TGTGCCAGCAGCAGGGGGACGGGCGAGCAGTACTTC.

This chain joins TRBV20-1 and TRBJ2-7; D remains ambiguous. The CDR3 runs 12 residues. In germline, CDR1 is DFQATT, CDR2 SNEGSKA (reference sequence). V dropped 0 bases and J dropped 6 bases, with 9 bases sitting between them. CDR3 loop: CSARDLASEQYF. CDR3 nucleotides: TGCAGTGCTAGAGATCTTGCGTCCGAGCAGTACTTC.

The chain employs TRBV24-1 and TRBJ1-1; no definite D call. With 2 bases removed from V and 2 bases from J, the gap between germline ends came to 5 bases. The CDR3 is made up of 13 amino acids. Germline CDR1 KGHDR, CDR2 SFDVKD. CDR3: CATSDSANTEAFF. The CDR3 DNA reads TGTGCCACCAGTGATTCGGCTAACACTGAAGCTTTCTTT.

The rearrangement joins TRBV29-1 to TRBJ2-1; D unresolved. V lost 6 bases and J 10 bases, leaving 16 bases between the germline ends. CDR3 size: 12 residues. Germline values: CDR1 SQVTM, CDR2 ANQGSEA. The CDR3 DNA reads as TGCAGCGTCAGACTTACGGAGAGGGAGCAGTTCTTC. Its protein product is CSVRLTEREQFF.

By its share, this clonotype is medium-sized (0.01 to 0.1%). The chain joins TRBV10-3 to TRBJ2-7, with D uncertain. V lost 4 bases to trimming and J lost 2 bases, with 9 bases between them. The CDR3 sequence is 13 residues long. Germline V gives CDR1 ENHRY, CDR2 SYGVKD. CDR3 sequence (DNA): TGTGCCATCAGTGCCGAGAGCGCCTACGAGCAGTACTTC. It specifies CAISAESAYEQYF.